This is a list of T cell receptor beta chains from one sample in a study of T cell responses to AZD1222 COVID-19 vaccine. Here immunoSEQ multiplex PCR was the method, and the copy in TCRdb shows in-frame clones only, minus some. The table includes 95,000 to 150,000 clones, about 79% detected once. The sample was peripheral blood, taken 28 days after the second AZD1222 dose. The receptors come from an adult who received the AZD1222 COVID-19 vaccine. CDR3s include the opening cysteine and the closing phenylalanine or tryptophan. The D gene is left open where the match is weak. The size of a clone is reported for some rows only, either as once, few or many, or as a class for expanded clones.

d_call j_call v_call clone_size cdr3_aa cdr3_nt
TRBD1 TRBJ2-1 TRBV7-2 NA CASSWDRGTYNEQFF TGTGCCAGCAGCTGGGACAGGGGGACCTACAATGAGCAGTTCTTC
TRBD2 TRBJ2-7 TRBV9 NA CASSAGLVLEQYF TGTGCCAGCAGCGCCGGACTAGTATTAGAGCAGTACTTC
NA TRBJ1-5 TRBV5-8 few CASSPSFNQPQHF TGTGCCAGCAGCCCATCCTTCAATCAGCCCCAGCATTTT
NA TRBJ1-1 TRBV7-9 NA CASSRRGNTEAFF TGTGCCAGCAGCCGCAGGGGAAATACTGAAGCTTTCTTT
TRBD1 TRBJ1-2 TRBV19 NA CASSPRDRGPGYTF TGTGCCAGTAGTCCCCGGGACAGGGGCCCTGGCTACACCTTC
NA TRBJ1-1 TRBV12-3/TRBV12-4 NA CASSFRVSTEAFF TGTGCCAGCAGTTTTAGGGTAAGCACTGAAGCTTTCTTT
NA TRBJ1-1 TRBV14 NA CASSQSLNTEAFF TGTGCCAGCAGCCAGAGTCTGAACACTGAAGCTTTCTTT
NA TRBJ2-7 TRBV5-5 few CASSSGGPLEQYF TGTGCCAGCAGTTCGGGTGGGCCCCTCGAGCAGTACTTC
NA TRBJ2-5 TRBV5-1 NA CASSLEEETQYF TGCGCCAGCAGCTTGGAGGAAGAGACCCAGTACTTC
NA TRBJ1-2 TRBV5-1 NA CASSYRTDSYGYTF TGCGCCAGCAGCTACCGGACGGATTCGTATGGCTACACCTTC
NA TRBJ2-3 TRBV5-4 NA CASSSGGDGTDTQYF TGTGCCAGCAGCTCCGGAGGGGACGGCACAGATACGCAGTATTTT
TRBD1 TRBJ1-2 TRBV5-4 NA CASSPGQGPSNYGYTF TGTGCCAGCAGCCCGGGACAGGGGCCTTCTAACTATGGCTACACCTTC
NA TRBJ1-1 TRBV28 NA CASSLLQGQQAFF TGTGCCAGCAGTCTCCTCCAGGGGCAGCAAGCTTTCTTT
TRBD1 TRBJ1-2 TRBV5-1 NA CASSPQQGAYGYTF TGCGCCAGCAGCCCTCAACAGGGGGCCTATGGCTACACCTTC
NA TRBJ2-7 TRBV4-1 NA CASSQVLETGRVVQYF TGCGCCAGCAGCCAAGTACTGGAGACGGGAAGGGTCGTGCAGTACTTC
NA TRBJ1-2 TRBV7-9 NA CASEGADYGYTF TGTGCCAGCGAAGGGGCCGACTATGGCTACACCTTC
TRBD1 TRBJ2-1 TRBV19 NA CASSIDHRGRNEQFF TGTGCCAGTAGTATAGATCACAGGGGGCGTAATGAGCAGTTCTTC
TRBD1 TRBJ2-3 TRBV10-3 once CATRFDRGSTDTQYF TGTGCCACCCGATTCGACAGGGGAAGCACAGATACGCAGTATTTT
NA TRBJ2-7 TRBV6-5 NA CASSYTRGPYEQYF TGTGCCAGCAGTTACACGAGGGGACCCTACGAGCAGTACTTC
NA TRBJ2-2 TRBV7-9 NA CASSLGQNTGELFF TGTGCCAGCAGCCTCGGACAGAACACCGGGGAGCTGTTTTTT
NA TRBJ2-1 TRBV11-2 NA CASSPNAGQYNEQFF TGTGCCAGCAGCCCAAATGCGGGACAGTACAATGAGCAGTTCTTC
NA TRBJ2-2 TRBV7-3 NA CASSPQITGELFF TGTGCCAGCAGCCCCCAGATTACCGGGGAGCTGTTTTTT
NA TRBJ1-2 TRBV28 NA CASSSNYGYTF TGTGCCAGCAGTTCTAACTATGGCTACACCTTC
NA TRBJ1-1 TRBV19 NA CASSIGLMNTEAFF TGTGCCAGTAGTATAGGCCTAATGAACACTGAAGCTTTCTTT
NA TRBJ2-1 TRBV6-5 once CASSLWQGKSNEQFF TGTGCCAGCAGTTTGTGGCAGGGAAAGAGCAATGAGCAGTTCTTC
NA TRBJ1-3 TRBV5-1 NA CASSLSPGLGGSSGNTIYF TGCGCCAGCAGCTTGTCTCCGGGGCTTGGAGGAAGCTCTGGAAACACCATATATTTT
NA TRBJ1-6 TRBV2 NA CASSGPLSSYNSPLHF TGTGCCAGCTCAGGACCCTTGAGCTCCTATAATTCACCCCTCCACTTT
TRBD2 TRBJ2-3 TRBV10-3 NA CATRDYTTDTQYF TGTGCCACCCGGGACTATACGACAGATACGCAGTATTTT
NA TRBJ1-2 TRBV5-1 NA CASSPQIGAMYGYTF TGCGCCAGCAGCCCCCAAATAGGTGCTATGTATGGCTACACCTTC
NA TRBJ1-5 TRBV6-5 NA CASSRQPNEQPQHF TGTGCCAGCAGTAGACAGCCAAACGAGCAGCCCCAGCATTTT